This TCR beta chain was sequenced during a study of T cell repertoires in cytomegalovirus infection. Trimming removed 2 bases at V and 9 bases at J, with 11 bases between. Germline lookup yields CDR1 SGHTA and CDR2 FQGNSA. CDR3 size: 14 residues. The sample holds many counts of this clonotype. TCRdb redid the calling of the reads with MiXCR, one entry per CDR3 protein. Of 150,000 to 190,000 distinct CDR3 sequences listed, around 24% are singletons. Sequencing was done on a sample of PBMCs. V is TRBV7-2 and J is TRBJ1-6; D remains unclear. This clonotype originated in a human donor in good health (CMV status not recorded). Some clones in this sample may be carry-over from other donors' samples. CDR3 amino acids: CASSLSGVGSPLHF. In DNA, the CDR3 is TGTGCCAGCAGCTTATCCGGGGTCGGTTCACCCCTCCACTTT. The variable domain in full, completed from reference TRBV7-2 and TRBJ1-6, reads GAGVSQSPSNKVTEKGKDVELRCDPISGHTALYWYRQSLGQGLEFLIYFQGNSAPDKSGLPSDRFSAERTGGSVSTLTIQRTQQEDSAVYLCASSLSGVGSPLHFGNGTRLTVT.